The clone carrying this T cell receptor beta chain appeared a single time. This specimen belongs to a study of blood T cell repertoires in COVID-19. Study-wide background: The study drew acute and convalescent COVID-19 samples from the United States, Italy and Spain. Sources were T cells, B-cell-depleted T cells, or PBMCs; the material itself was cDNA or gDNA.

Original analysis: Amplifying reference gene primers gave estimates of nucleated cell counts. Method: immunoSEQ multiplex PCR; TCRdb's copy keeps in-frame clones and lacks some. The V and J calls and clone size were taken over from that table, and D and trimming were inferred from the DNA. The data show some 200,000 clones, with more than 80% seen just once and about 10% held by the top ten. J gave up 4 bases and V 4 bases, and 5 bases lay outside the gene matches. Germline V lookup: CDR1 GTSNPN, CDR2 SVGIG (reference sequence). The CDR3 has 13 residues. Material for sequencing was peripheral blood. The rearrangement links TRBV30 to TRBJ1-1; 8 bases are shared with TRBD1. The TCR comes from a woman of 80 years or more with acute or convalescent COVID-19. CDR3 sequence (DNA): TGTGCCTGGAAGGGTCAGGGGGCCACTGAAGCTTTCTTT. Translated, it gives CAWKGQGATEAFF.